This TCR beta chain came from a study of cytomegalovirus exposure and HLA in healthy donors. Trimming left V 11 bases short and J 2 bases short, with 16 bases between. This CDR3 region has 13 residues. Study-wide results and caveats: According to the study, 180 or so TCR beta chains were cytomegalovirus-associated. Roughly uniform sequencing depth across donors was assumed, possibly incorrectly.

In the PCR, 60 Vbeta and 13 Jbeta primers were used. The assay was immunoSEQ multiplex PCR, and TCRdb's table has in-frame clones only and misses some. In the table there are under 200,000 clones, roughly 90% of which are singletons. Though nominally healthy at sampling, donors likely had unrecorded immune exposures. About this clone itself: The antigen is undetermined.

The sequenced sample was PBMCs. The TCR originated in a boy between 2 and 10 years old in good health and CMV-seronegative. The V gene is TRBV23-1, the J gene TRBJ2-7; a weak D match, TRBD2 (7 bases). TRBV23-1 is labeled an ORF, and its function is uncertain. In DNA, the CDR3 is TGCGCCGGTGAACAGGGAGGGGCCTACGAGCAGTACTTC. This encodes CAGEQGGAYEQYF.